One sample yielded the 8 T cell receptor beta chains listed below, sequenced in a study of shared clonotypes between healthy human individuals. The assay was immunoSEQ multiplex PCR, and TCRdb's table has in-frame clones only and misses some. The data show approximately 1,000,000 clones, approximately 77% seen once. Sequencing input: memory CD4+ T cells from PBMCs. Subset meaning: CD45RA-negative fraction. The origin of the receptors is a young man in good health. Some clones in this sample may be carry-over from other donors' samples.

The chain recombines TRBV29-1 with TRBJ1-5, with TRBD1 identical over 8 bases. This CDR3 is 13 amino acids long. Germline V gives CDR1 SQVTM, CDR2 ANQGSEA. The junction had 5 bases not matched to a gene; V was cut back by 6 bases and J by 4 bases. Here the CDR3 DNA reads TGCAGCGTAACGGGACAGGTTAATCAGCCCCAGCATTTT. It encodes CSVTGQVNQPQHF.

As to this clone: A single base is all that separates this from a far larger clone, so a read error is likely. The chain carries TRBV30 and TRBJ2-5; possible D gene TRBD1, 6 bases. V was clipped by 3 bases and J by 2 bases, with 13 bases between them. Germline lookup yields CDR1 GTSNPN and CDR2 SVGIG (reference sequence). The length of the CDR3 is 14 residues. The CDR3 loop is CAWSRQARQETQYF. The CDR3, as DNA: TGTGCCTGGAGCCGACAGGCTCGACAAGAGACCCAGTACTTC. Full variable domain (missing parts from reference TRBV30 and TRBJ2-5): SQTIHQWPATLVQPVGSPLSLECTVEGTSNPNLYWYRQAAGRGLQLLFYSVGIGQISSEVPQNLSASRPQDRQFILSSKKLLLSDSGFYLCAWSRQARQETQYFGPGTRLLVL.

The chain joins TRBV5-1 to TRBJ2-7; the match to TRBD2 covers 9 bases. CDR1 is SGHRS, CDR2 YFSETQ, per germline. The CDR3 has 18 amino acids. V dropped 0 bases and J dropped 3; count of bases not matched to a gene: 13. DNA for the CDR3: TGCGCCAGCAGCTTGGTGAAGGAGGCTAGCGGGACCGACTACGAGCAGTACTTC. Translated: CASSLVKEASGTDYEQYF.

This clone was seen only a few times. The chain joins TRBV27 to TRBJ2-1; TRBD1 aligns across 9 bases. V shed 2 bases and J 8 bases; nucleotides not matched to a gene: 13. There are 17 residues in the CDR3. Germline CDR1 and CDR2: MNHEY and SMNVEV (reference sequence). The CDR3 reads CASSLTGGGIYFDEQFF. CDR3 DNA: TGTGCCAGCAGTTTAACAGGGGGCGGGATTTACTTCGATGAGCAGTTCTTC.

V and J are TRBV6-6 and TRBJ2-7; D not certain. Germline assignment: CDR1 MNHNY and CDR2 SVGAGI (reference sequence). This CDR3 region has 14 residues. V was pared by 7 bases and J by 4 bases, with 17 bases between. CDR3 loop: CASTPGGERYEQYF. In DNA, the CDR3 is TGTGCCAGCACCCCCGGCGGCGAGAGGTACGAGCAGTACTTC.

V and J are TRBV6-1 and TRBJ2-3, with 13 positions matching TRBD2. This CDR3 is 14 amino acids long. The germline gives CDR1 MNHNS, CDR2 SASEGT. The V and J ends lost 10 bases and 1 base, in that order; junction bases with no gene match: 2. The CDR3 spells CAIGLAGGTDTQYF. The CDR3, as DNA: TGTGCCATCGGACTAGCGGGAGGCACAGATACGCAGTATTTT.

On this clone: Other nucleotide sequences from this sample produce the same CDR3. This chain links TRBV5-1 with TRBJ2-3; unclear D gene. The germline gives CDR1 SGHRS, CDR2 YFSETQ. The CDR3 length is 13 residues. The germline V and J ends were trimmed by 4 bases and 6 bases, with 12 bases remaining between them. DNA for the CDR3: TGCGCCAGCAGCGGGCAAGGCGCGGATACGCAGTATTTT. Amino acids: CASSGQGADTQYF. The complete variable domain, with remaining parts taken from reference TRBV5-1 and TRBJ2-3, reads KAGVTQTPRYLIKTRGQQVTLSCSPISGHRSVSWYQQTPGQGLQFLFEYFSETQRNKGNFPGRFSGRQFSNSRSEMNVSTLELGDSALYLCASSGQGADTQYFGPGTRLTVL.

The chain combines TRBV7-9 with TRBJ2-1; no clear D gene. The germline gives CDR1 SEHNR, CDR2 FQNEAQ (reference sequence). The V end lost 5 bases, the J end lost 12 bases, and 17 bases lay between the germline ends. The CDR3 is 13 residues long. CDR3 DNA: TGTGCCAGCAGCACGAGGACGTATGAACCGCAGTTCTTC. Its protein product is CASSTRTYEPQFF.